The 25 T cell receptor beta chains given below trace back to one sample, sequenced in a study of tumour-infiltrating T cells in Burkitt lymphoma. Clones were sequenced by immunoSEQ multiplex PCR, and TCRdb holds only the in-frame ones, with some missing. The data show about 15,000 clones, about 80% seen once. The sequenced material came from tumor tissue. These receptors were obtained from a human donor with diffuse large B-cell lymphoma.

This CDR3 reads CASSPGRERPNYGYTF. The CDR3 bases are TGTGCCAGCAGCCCGGGAAGGGAGCGTCCTAACTATGGCTACACCTTC. The V call is TRBV7-2, the J call TRBJ1-2; D not certain. Germline V CDR1 and CDR2: SGHTA, FQGNSA. This CDR3 contains 16 residues. V lost 5 bases and J 0 bases, leaving 16 bases between the germline ends.

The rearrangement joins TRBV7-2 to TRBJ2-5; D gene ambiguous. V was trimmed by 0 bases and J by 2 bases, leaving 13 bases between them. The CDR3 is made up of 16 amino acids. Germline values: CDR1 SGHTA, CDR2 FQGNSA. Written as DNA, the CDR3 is TGTGCCAGCAGCTTAGCTTCGGCCTTACGACAAGAGACCCAGTACTTC. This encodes CASSLASALRQETQYF.

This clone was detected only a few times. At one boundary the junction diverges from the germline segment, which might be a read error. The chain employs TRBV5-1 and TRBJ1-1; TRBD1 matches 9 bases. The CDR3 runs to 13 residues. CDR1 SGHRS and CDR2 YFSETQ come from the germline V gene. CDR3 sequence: CASSSDRGEFRDF. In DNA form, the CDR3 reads TGCGCCAGCAGCTCGGACAGGGGTGAATTTAGGGACTTT.

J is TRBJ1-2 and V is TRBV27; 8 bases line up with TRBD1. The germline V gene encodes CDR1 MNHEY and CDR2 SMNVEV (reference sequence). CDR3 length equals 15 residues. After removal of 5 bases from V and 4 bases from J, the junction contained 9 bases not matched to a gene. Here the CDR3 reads CASSPDRVERYGYTF. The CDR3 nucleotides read TGTGCCAGCAGTCCGGACAGGGTTGAGCGCTATGGCTACACCTTC.

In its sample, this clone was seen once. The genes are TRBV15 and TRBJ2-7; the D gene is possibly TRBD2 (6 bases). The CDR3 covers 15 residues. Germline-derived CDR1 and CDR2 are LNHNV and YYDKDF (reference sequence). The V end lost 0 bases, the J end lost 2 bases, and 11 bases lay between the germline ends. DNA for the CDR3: TGTGCCACCAGCAGAGATCGGGGCGGGACCTACGAGCAGTACTTC. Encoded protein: CATSRDRGGTYEQYF.

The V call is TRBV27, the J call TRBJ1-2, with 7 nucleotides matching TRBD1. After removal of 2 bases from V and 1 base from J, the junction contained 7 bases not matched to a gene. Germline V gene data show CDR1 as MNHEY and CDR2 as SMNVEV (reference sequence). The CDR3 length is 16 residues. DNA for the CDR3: TGTGCCAGCAGTTTAAATGACAGGGACCATAACTATGGCTACACCTTC. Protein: CASSLNDRDHNYGYTF.

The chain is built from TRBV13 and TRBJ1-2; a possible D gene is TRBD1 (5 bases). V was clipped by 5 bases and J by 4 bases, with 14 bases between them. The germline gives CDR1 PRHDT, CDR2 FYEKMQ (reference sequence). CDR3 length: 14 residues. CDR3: CASSEGTDVYGYTF. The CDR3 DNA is TGTGCCAGCAGCGAAGGGACGGACGTCTATGGCTACACCTTC. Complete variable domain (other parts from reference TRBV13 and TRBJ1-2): AAGVIQSPRHLIKEKRETATLKCYPIPRHDTVYWYQQGPGQDPQFLISFYEKMQSDKGSIPDRFSAQQFSDYHSELNMSSLELGDSALYFCASSEGTDVYGYTFGSGTRLTVV.

The CDR3 coding sequence is TGTGCCAGCAGCAAAGACCGATTTGCAACTAATGAAAAACTGTTTTTT. Its translation is CASSKDRFATNEKLFF. This chain connects TRBV5-4 to TRBJ1-4, with D unresolved. The CDR3 is 16 residues long. The germline CDR1 and CDR2 sequences are SGHNT and YYREEE (reference sequence). V lost 4 bases, J lost 0 bases, and 13 bases lay in between.

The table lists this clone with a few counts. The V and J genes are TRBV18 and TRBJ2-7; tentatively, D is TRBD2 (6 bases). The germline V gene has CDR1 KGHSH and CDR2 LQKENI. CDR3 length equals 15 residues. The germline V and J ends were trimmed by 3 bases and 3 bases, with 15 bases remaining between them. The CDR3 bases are TGTGCCAGCTCACCGGCGGGGTTGGAAGGCTACGAGCAGTACTTC. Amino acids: CASSPAGLEGYEQYF.

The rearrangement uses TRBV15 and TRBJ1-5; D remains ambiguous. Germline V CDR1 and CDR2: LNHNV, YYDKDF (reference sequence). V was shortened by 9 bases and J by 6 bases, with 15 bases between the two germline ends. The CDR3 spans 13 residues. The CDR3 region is CATREQNGQPQHF. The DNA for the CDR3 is TGTGCCACAAGGGAACAGAACGGTCAGCCCCAGCATTTT.

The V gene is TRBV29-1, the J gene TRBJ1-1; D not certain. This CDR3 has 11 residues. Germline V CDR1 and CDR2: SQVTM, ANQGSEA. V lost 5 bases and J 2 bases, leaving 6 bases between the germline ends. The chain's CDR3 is CSVLLNTEAFF. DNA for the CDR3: TGCAGCGTTTTACTAAACACTGAAGCTTTCTTT. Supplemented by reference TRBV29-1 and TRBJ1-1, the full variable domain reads SAVISQKPSRDICQRGTSLTIQCQVDSQVTMMFWYRQQPGQSLTLIATANQGSEATYESGFVIDKFPISRPNLTFSTLTVSNMSPEDSSIYLCSVLLNTEAFFGQGTRLTVV.

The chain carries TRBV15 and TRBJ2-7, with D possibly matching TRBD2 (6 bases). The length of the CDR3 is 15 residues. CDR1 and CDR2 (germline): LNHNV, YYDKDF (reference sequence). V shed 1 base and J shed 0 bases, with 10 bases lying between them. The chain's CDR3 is CATSRARGSSYEQYF. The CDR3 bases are TGTGCCACCAGCAGAGCGCGGGGAAGCTCCTACGAGCAGTACTTC.

CDR3 protein: CASRTDRVPGELFF. The DNA for the CDR3 is TGTGCCAGCAGAACCGACAGGGTGCCCGGGGAGCTGTTTTTT. The chain joins TRBV2 to TRBJ2-2, with 7 bases matching TRBD1. The CDR3 sequence is 14 residues long. From germline, CDR1 is SNHLY and CDR2 FYNNEI. V dropped 6 bases and J dropped 6; count of bases not matched to a gene: 7.

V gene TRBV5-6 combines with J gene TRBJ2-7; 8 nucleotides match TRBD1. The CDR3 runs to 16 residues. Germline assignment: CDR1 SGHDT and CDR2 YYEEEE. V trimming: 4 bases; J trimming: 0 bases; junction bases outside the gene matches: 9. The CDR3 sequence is CASSPGQGTYSYEQYF. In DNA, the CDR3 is TGTGCCAGCAGCCCCGGACAGGGCACGTACTCCTACGAGCAGTACTTC. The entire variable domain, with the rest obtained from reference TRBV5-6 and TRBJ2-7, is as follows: DAGVTQSPTHLIKTRGQQVTLRCSPKSGHDTVSWYQQALGQGPQFIFQYYEEEERQRGNFPDRFSGHQFPNYSSELNVNALLLGDSALYLCASSPGQGTYSYEQYFGPGTRLTVT.

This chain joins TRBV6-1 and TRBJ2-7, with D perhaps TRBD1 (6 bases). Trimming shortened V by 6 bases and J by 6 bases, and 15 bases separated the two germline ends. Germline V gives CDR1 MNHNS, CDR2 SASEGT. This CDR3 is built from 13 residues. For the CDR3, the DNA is TGTGCCAGCAGCTCATTGCAGGGGAGCGAGCAGTACTTC. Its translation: CASSSLQGSEQYF.

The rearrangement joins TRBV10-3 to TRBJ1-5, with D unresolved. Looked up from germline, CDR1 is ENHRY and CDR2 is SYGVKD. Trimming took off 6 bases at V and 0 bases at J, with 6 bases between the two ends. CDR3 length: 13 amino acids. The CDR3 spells CAISTDSNQPQHF. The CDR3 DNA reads TGTGCCATCAGCACGGATAGCAATCAGCCCCAGCATTTT.

The CDR3 loop reads CASSPDGFSGANVLTF. As DNA, the CDR3 is TGTGCCAGCAGTCCGGACGGTTTCTCTGGGGCCAACGTCCTGACTTTC. The chain employs TRBV25-1 and TRBJ2-6; no definite D call. The CDR3 is made up of 16 amino acids. Germline CDR1 is MGHDK and CDR2 is SYGVNS. The V gene lost 5 bases and the J gene lost 0 bases, with 11 bases spanning the gap.

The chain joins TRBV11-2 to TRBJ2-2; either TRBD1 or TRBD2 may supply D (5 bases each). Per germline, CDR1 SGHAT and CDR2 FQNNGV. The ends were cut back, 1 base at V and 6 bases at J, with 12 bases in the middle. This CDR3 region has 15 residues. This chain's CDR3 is CASSLVSGPAGELFF. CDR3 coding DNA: TGTGCCAGCAGCTTAGTCTCGGGGCCGGCCGGGGAGCTGTTTTTT.

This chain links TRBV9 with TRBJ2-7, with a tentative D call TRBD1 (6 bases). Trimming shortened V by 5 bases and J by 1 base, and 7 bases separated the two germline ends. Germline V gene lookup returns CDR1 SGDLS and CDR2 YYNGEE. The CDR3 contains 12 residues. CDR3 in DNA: TGTGCCAGCAGTGGACAGTCCTACGAGCAGTACTTC. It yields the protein CASSGQSYEQYF.

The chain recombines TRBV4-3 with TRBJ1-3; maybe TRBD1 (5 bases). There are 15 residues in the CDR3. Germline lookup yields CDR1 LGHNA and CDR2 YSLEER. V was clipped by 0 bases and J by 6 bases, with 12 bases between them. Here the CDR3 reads CASSQDNTGLNTIYF. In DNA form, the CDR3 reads TGCGCCAGCAGCCAAGATAATACAGGATTAAACACCATATATTTT.

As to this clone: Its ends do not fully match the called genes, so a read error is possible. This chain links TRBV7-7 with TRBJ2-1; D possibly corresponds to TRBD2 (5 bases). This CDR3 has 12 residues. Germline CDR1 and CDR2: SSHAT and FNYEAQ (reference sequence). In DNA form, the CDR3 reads TGTGCTAGCAGCTTAGACGGGGATGAGCAGTTCTTC. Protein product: CASSLDGDEQFF.

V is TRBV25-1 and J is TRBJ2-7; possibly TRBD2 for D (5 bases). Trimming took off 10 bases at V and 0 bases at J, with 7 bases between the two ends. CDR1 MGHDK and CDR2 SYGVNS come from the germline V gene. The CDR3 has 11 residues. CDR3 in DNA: TGTGCCACCGGGGACTCCTACGAGCAGTACTTC. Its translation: CATGDSYEQYF.

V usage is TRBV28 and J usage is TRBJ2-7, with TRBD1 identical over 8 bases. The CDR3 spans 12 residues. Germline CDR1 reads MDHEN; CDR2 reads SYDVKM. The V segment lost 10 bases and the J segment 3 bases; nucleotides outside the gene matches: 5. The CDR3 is CAIQGALYEQYF. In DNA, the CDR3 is TGTGCCATCCAGGGGGCCCTCTACGAGCAGTACTTC.

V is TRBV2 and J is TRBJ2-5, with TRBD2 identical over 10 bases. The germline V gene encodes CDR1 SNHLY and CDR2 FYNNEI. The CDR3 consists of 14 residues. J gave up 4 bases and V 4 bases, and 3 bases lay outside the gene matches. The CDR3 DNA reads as TGTGCCAGCAGTGGAGCGGGAGGGGTAGAGACCCAGTACTTC. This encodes CASSGAGGVETQYF. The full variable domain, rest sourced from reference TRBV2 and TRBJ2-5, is EPEVTQTPSHQVTQMGQEVILRCVPISNHLYFYWYRQILGQKVEFLVSFYNNEISEKSEIFDDQFSVERPDGSNFTLKIRSTKLEDSAMYFCASSGAGGVETQYFGPGTRLLVL.

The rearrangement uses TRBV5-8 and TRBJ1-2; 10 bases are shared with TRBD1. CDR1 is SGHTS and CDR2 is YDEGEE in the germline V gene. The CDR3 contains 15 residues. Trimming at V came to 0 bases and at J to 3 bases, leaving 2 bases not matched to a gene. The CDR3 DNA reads TGTGCCAGCAGCTTGGGACAGGGGGCGGACTATGGCTACACCTTC. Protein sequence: CASSLGQGADYGYTF.